This entry lists 13 T cell receptor beta chains sequenced from one sample in a study of human T cells and chemical hapten exposure. Time point meaning: patch test 1, 2 weeks after DPC sensitization. Treatment noted: therapeutic diphenylcyclopropenone sensitization with weekly scalp DPC. TCRdb itself ran the RACE reads through MiXCR, one entry per CDR3 protein. The sample lists about 340,000 distinct CDR3 sequences; around 7% were seen once. The sample was whole blood, taken in connection with sensitization to the hapten diphenylcyclopropenone (DPC). Receptors originate from a woman aged 18 to 35 with alopecia areata. Some clones in this sample may be carry-over from other donors' samples.

This sequence joins TRBV20-1 and TRBJ1-2; possibly TRBD1 for D (6 bases). Germline V CDR1 and CDR2: DFQATT, SNEGSKA (reference sequence). This CDR3 contains 13 residues. V was shortened by 3 bases and J by 4 bases, with 12 bases between the two germline ends. The CDR3 here is CSASAGEAYGYTF. CDR3 bases: TGCAGTGCTAGCGCAGGGGAGGCCTATGGCTACACCTTC.

This clonotype showed up many times. The chain uses TRBV12-5 and TRBJ1-1, with no clear D. CDR3 length: 13 residues. In germline, CDR1 is LGHNT, CDR2 FRNRAP. Trimming took 2 bases from V and 5 from J, leaving 9 bases between them. The CDR3 nucleotides read TGTGCTAGTGGTTTGTCTGCGGTGACTGAAGCTTTCTTT. Protein product: CASGLSAVTEAFF.

This clonotype was recorded at least ten times. The V call is TRBV28, the J call TRBJ2-5; D gene unclear. V dropped 7 bases and J dropped 3 bases, with 21 bases sitting between them. In germline, CDR1 is MDHEN, CDR2 SYDVKM. CDR3 length: 16 amino acids. This CDR3 is CASNDWARSVKETQYF. The CDR3 nucleotides read TGTGCCAGCAACGATTGGGCCCGAAGCGTGAAAGAGACCCAGTACTTC. The full variable domain, rest sourced from reference TRBV28 and TRBJ2-5, is DVKVTQSSRYLVKRTGEKVFLECVQDMDHENMFWYRQDPGLGLRLIYFSYDVKMKEKGDIPEGYSVSREKKERFSLILESASTNQTSMYLCASNDWARSVKETQYFGPGTRLLVL.

The rearrangement joins TRBV6-5 to TRBJ1-1, with unresolved D. V was pared by 6 bases and J by 4 bases, with 12 bases between. The CDR3 consists of 13 residues. Germline V lookup: CDR1 MNHEY, CDR2 SVGAGI. The CDR3 reads CASSPPGSTEAFF. The CDR3 region has the DNA TGTGCCAGCAGCCCCCCTGGATCCACTGAAGCTTTCTTT.

This clonotype has a handful of counts. The rearrangement uses TRBV6-5 and TRBJ1-4; no definite D call. V was clipped by 2 bases and J by 2 bases, with 9 bases between them. Germline V lookup: CDR1 MNHEY, CDR2 SVGAGI. The CDR3 length is 15 residues. CDR3 amino acids: CASSYGRPTNEKLFF. The CDR3 DNA follows: TGTGCCAGCAGTTACGGAAGGCCTACTAATGAAAAACTGTTTTTT.

This chain links TRBV20-1 with TRBJ1-2; no clear D gene. The ends were cut back, 0 bases at V and 5 bases at J, with 13 bases in the middle. This CDR3 contains 14 residues. Germline V gene lookup returns CDR1 DFQATT and CDR2 SNEGSKA (reference sequence). The CDR3 protein is CSARDYGVGYGYTF. Written as DNA, the CDR3 is TGCAGTGCTAGAGATTACGGGGTTGGGTATGGCTACACCTTC.

The gene calls are TRBV27 and TRBJ1-5, with a weak D call TRBD1 (6 bases). Looked up from germline, CDR1 is MNHEY and CDR2 is SMNVEV (reference sequence). Trimming left V 2 bases short and J 6 bases short, with 14 bases between. This CDR3 is 15 amino acids long. The CDR3 reads CASSLEGGYGQPQHF. CDR3 nucleotide sequence: TGTGCCAGCAGTTTAGAAGGGGGTTACGGTCAGCCCCAGCATTTT.

This clonotype appeared many times. V gene TRBV12-5 combines with J gene TRBJ2-7, with unresolved D. The V gene lost 7 bases and the J gene lost 1 base, with 8 bases spanning the gap. In germline, CDR1 is LGHNT, CDR2 FRNRAP. The CDR3 loop spans 12 amino acids. The CDR3 loop is CASARVSYEQYF. The DNA of the CDR3 is TGTGCTAGTGCCCGAGTTTCCTACGAGCAGTACTTC.

The chain is built from TRBV27 and TRBJ2-1; tentative D call: TRBD1 (6 bases). CDR1 MNHEY and CDR2 SMNVEV come from the germline V gene (reference sequence). The length of the CDR3 is 14 residues. V lost 5 bases, J lost 5 bases, and 13 bases lay in between. This CDR3 is CASSKVGGNNEQFF. Here the CDR3 DNA reads TGTGCCAGCAGTAAAGTAGGGGGTAACAATGAGCAGTTCTTC.

A remark on this clonotype: This clone may be a read error of a much larger clone one base away. The gene calls are TRBV20-1 and TRBJ2-3, with a possible D match to TRBD2 (6 bases). Trimming pared 2 bases from V and 1 base from J, leaving 13 bases between. Germline-derived CDR1 and CDR2 are DFQATT and SNEGSKA (reference sequence). The CDR3 contains 15 residues. The CDR3 reads CSARKLALRTDTQYF. In DNA form, the CDR3 reads TGCAGTGCTAGAAAACTAGCCCTACGCACAGATACGCAGTATTTT.

The chain is built from TRBV3-1 and TRBJ2-7; D might be TRBD2 (6 bases). Trimming removed 6 bases at V and 7 bases at J, with 16 bases between. The germline CDR1 and CDR2 sequences are LGHDT and YNNKEL (reference sequence). This CDR3 has 13 amino acids. The CDR3 nucleotides are TGTGCCAGCAGTCAGTCGGGGGTATGGGAGCAGTACTTC. This translates into CASSQSGVWEQYF.

Comments on this clonotype: This may arise from a read error, as a much more abundant clone is one base away. The genes are TRBV2 and TRBJ1-6; perhaps TRBD1 as D (5 bases). V shed 1 base and J shed 10 bases, with 14 bases lying between them. The CDR3 has 15 residues. Germline V gives CDR1 SNHLY, CDR2 FYNNEI. Here the CDR3 reads CASSEEVRVGSPLHF. CDR3 nucleotide sequence: TGTGCCAGCAGTGAAGAGGTCAGGGTGGGATCACCCCTCCACTTT.

This chain joins TRBV11-2 and TRBJ2-7; D perhaps matches TRBD2 (5 bases). This CDR3 region has 15 residues. V lost 5 bases and J 0 bases, leaving 14 bases between the germline ends. Germline CDR1 SGHAT, CDR2 FQNNGV. The CDR3 loop is CASSPHLGSSYEQYF. CDR3 DNA: TGTGCCAGCAGCCCCCACTTGGGGAGCTCCTACGAGCAGTACTTC.